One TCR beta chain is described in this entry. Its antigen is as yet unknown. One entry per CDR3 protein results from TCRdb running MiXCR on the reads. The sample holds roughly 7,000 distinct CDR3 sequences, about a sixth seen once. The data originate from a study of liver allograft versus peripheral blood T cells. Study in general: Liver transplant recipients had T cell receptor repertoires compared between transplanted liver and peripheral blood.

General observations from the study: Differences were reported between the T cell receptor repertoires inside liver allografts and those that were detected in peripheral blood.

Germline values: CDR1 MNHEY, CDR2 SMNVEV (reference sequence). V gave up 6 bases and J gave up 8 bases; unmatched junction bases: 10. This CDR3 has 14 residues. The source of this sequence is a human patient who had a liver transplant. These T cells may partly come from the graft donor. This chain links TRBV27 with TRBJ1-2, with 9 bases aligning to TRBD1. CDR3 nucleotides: TGTGCCAGCAGGGGACAGGGACTCTGGACGGGCTACACCTTC. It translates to CASRGQGLWTGYTF.